The entry below describes one T cell receptor beta chain. This clone was detected once. It lacks a known antigen. Qualities for individual bases were not recorded, and no much larger clone is one base off. The data originate from a study of glioma-infiltrating T cells after dendritic cell vaccination (dated by TCRdb to about 2016). Notes on the research overall: Of the 15 glioblastoma patients in the cohort, all drawn from Phase I and II dendritic cell vaccination trials, 9 were newly diagnosed and 6 had recurrent disease. Autologous tumor lysate-pulsed dendritic cell vaccination was administered to the patients between about 2002 and 2013. To make the vaccine, monocyte-derived dendritic cells were cultured for 7 to 8 days with IL-4 and GM-CSF and then pulsed overnight with autologous tumor lysate. Each patient got three intradermal injections of the dendritic cell vaccine, spaced at biweekly intervals, in the arm below the axilla. In glioblastoma patients vaccinated with dendritic cells, deep sequencing of TCR beta CDR3 regions served to measure tumor-infiltrating lymphocyte content and to compare repertoires between tumor and blood. TCR sequencing metrics, including TIL content and tumor-blood repertoire overlap, were correlated with survival after dendritic cell vaccination. Broader findings and caveats from the paper: The three-group TCR overlap response model was characterized as speculative, and prospective validation of the model was stated to be required. The cohort was small and heterogeneous, with few patients having full blood and tumor sets and even fewer initial-recurrent tumor pairs. Higher estimated pretreatment TIL content predicted longer time to progression and overall survival after dendritic cell vaccination. No direct relationship between TCR clonality and survival was found, suggesting a diverse polyclonal response may matter.

Including the terminal cysteine and phenylalanine, the CDR3 comprises 13 residues. Left in the record is the CDR3 DNA by itself, 39 bases read in frame from the first base. CDR1 SQVTM and CDR2 ANQGSEA are derived from the germline V gene. At the junction V is shortened by 3 bases and J by 4 bases, with 12 bases in between. TCRB CDR3 regions were amplified from 1.5 to 2 ug genomic DNA, or all available DNA if less, using the immunoSEQ assay. For multiplex PCR, 60 forward primers for TCR V beta segments and 13 reverse primers for J beta segments were used. Synthetic control templates were spiked into each sample at limiting dilution to estimate reads per starting template. The Illumina HiSeq System generated 87 bp sequencing reads. Turning to the authors' computational methods: To remove PCR and sequencing errors, closely related sequences were merged with a nearest neighbor algorithm. TCR overlap was defined as the percentage of unique tumor TCR beta sequences that were also present in the same patient's peripheral blood. This immuneACCESS table, as held by TCRdb, lists in-frame sequences with V and J called but not all clones. Of the missing ones, under half trace to an unresolved V gene in checked studies; the others have no known cause. The V and J calls and the clone size are those of that table, but D and trimming were determined from the DNA. The sample profile shows 110,000 or so clones; 85% to 90% of them were found once. Together, the top ten hold more than 2.5% of the sample.

What this sample's time point label stands for: after dendritic cell vaccination, including at tumor progression/relapse. To be selected, patients needed enough residual fresh-frozen tumor tissue and more than two years of available survival data. An isocitrate dehydrogenase mutation was not carried by any of the glioblastoma patients, although molecular status was otherwise variable. PBMC were collected before vaccination, two weeks after the third vaccination, and at tumor progression if tumor progression occurred. The Qiagen DNeasy Blood extraction Kit was used for extraction of genomic DNA. The sample in question was blood, obtained after dendritic cell vaccination. The chain uses TRBV29-1 and TRBJ1-2, with TRBD1 as a weak D call on 5 bases. The receptor comes from a human donor with glioblastoma. The CDR3 amino acid sequence is: CSVERSGPYGYTF. In nucleotide form, the sequence is TGCAGCGTTGAGCGCTCAGGGCCCTATGGCTACACCTTC.